This TCR beta chain stems from a study of Ad26.COV2.S vaccination and SARS-CoV-2 variants. Study context: The study gave Ad26.COV2.S intramuscularly, once or twice 56 days apart.

Profiling relied on immunoSEQ multiplex PCR, and the TCRdb table lists in-frame clones only, not all of them. The sample contains hundreds of thousands of clones, roughly 84% of which appear only once. Notes on the study in general: Comparability of non-spike TCR breadth was observed across vaccine and placebo recipients.

CDR1 and CDR2 from the germline V gene are LGHDT and YNNKEL (reference sequence). The CDR3 loop spans 14 amino acids. Trimming pared 4 bases from V and 8 bases from J, leaving 17 bases between. Described treatment: 15 to 20 received Ad26.COV2.S at low or high dose, single or two shots; roughly five received placebo; per-sample allocation not given. Sampling occurred on day 63 after the first vaccine or placebo injection. The individual, an adult aged 18-55 years, was a donor in Boston. On this clone itself: What it binds is unknown.

The source material was peripheral blood, sampled in a trial of Ad26.COV2.S vaccine versus placebo. The clonotype was recovered from a person aged 18-60 years who received the Ad26.COV2.S COVID-19 vaccine or a placebo. The chain carries TRBV3-1 (or the pseudogene TRBV3-2) and TRBJ1-1, with no clear D. CDR3 nucleotide sequence: TGTGCCAGCAGCCCTCGTGGGTCCTTTGGAGAAGCTTTCTTT. This translates into CASSPRGSFGEAFF.